These 27 T cell receptor beta chains came from one sample sequenced in a study of control samples from healthy donors and cancer patients. Sequenced by immunoSEQ multiplex PCR; TCRdb stores in-frame clones only, minus some. This table holds about 160,000 clones, 70% to 90% found once. The specimen sequenced was blood. Every receptor here comes from a young man in good health.

The V gene is TRBV12-5, the J gene TRBJ2-5; 11 positions match TRBD1. The CDR3 spans 17 residues. The J segment lost 3 bases and the V segment lost 1 base, leaving 7 bases of the junction unmatched. Germline-derived CDR1 and CDR2 are LGHNT and FRNRAP. CDR3: CASGLGLRTGGEETQYF. The CDR3 nucleotides are TGTGCTAGTGGTTTGGGTTTAAGGACAGGGGGCGAAGAGACCCAGTACTTC.

This chain uses TRBV30 with TRBJ1-5; D is unclear. Trimming pared 5 bases from V and 0 bases from J, leaving 8 bases between. CDR1 is GTSNPN and CDR2 is SVGIG in the germline V gene (reference sequence). The CDR3 loop spans 13 amino acids. The CDR3 region is CAWAGDSNQPQHF. CDR3 coding DNA: TGTGCCTGGGCAGGAGATAGCAATCAGCCCCAGCATTTT.

The V call is TRBV3-1 (or the pseudogene TRBV3-2), the J call TRBJ2-7; D is ambiguous. Trimming took off 0 bases at V and 1 base at J, with 7 bases between the two ends. The CDR3 sequence is 14 residues long. Germline V gene lookup returns CDR1 LGHDT and CDR2 YNNKEL (reference sequence). This CDR3 reads CASSQEPLSYEQYF. The DNA for the CDR3 is TGTGCCAGCAGCCAAGAGCCATTATCCTACGAGCAGTACTTC.

This chain uses TRBV29-1 with TRBJ1-4, with D possibly matching TRBD1 (5 bases). Deletions cut 3 bases from V and 8 bases from J, with 13 bases between. CDR3 length: 13 residues. In germline, CDR1 is SQVTM, CDR2 ANQGSEA. The CDR3, as DNA: TGCAGCGTTGATCCCAGGGCAGGGGAAAAACTGTTTTTT. Translated, it gives CSVDPRAGEKLFF.

This chain connects TRBV6-4 to TRBJ1-1; weak D call: TRBD1 (5 bases). This CDR3 has 14 residues. V gave up 3 bases and J gave up 4 bases, with 12 bases separating them. CDR1 is MRHNA and CDR2 is SNTAGT in the germline V gene. The CDR3, as DNA: TGTGCCAGCAGTGATTCCAGGGAGGCCACTGAAGCTTTCTTT. This sequence encodes CASSDSREATEAFF.

The rearrangement links TRBV6-5 to TRBJ2-7; TRBD1 aligns across 7 bases. Unmatched junction bases numbered 18, after V lost 7 bases and J lost 9 bases. CDR1 and CDR2 (germline): MNHEY, SVGAGI. This CDR3 spans 15 amino acids. This CDR3 is CASIPTGLSYERQYF. The CDR3 bases are TGTGCCAGCATTCCGACAGGGCTCTCCTACGAGCGGCAGTACTTC.

For this clone: The same CDR3 is also encoded by other DNA sequences in this sample. The chain couples TRBV3-1 (or the pseudogene TRBV3-2) to TRBJ1-5; D ambiguous. The V gene lost 1 base and the J gene lost 3 bases, with 7 bases spanning the gap. The CDR3 is made up of 14 amino acids. Germline loops: CDR1 LGHDT, CDR2 YNNKEL (reference sequence). CDR3 in amino acids: CASSQAGSNQPQHF. The CDR3 DNA sequence: TGTGCCAGCAGCCAAGCGGGCTCCAATCAGCCCCAGCATTTT.

The chain uses TRBV5-4 and TRBJ2-5, with D tentatively TRBD2 (6 bases). Germline V lookup: CDR1 SGHNT, CDR2 YYREEE (reference sequence). This CDR3 region has 14 residues. The V gene lost 4 bases and the J gene lost 6 bases, with 16 bases spanning the gap. The CDR3 DNA is TGTGCCAGCAGCGAAACCGGAGGGCGTCAGACCCAGTACTTC. Translating gives CASSETGGRQTQYF.

The chain combines TRBV7-8 with TRBJ2-7; D is unresolved. Trimming cost V 3 bases and J 4 bases, with 13 bases left between them. CDR1 and CDR2 from the germline V gene are SGHVS and FQNEAQ. This CDR3 comprises 14 residues. The CDR3 reads CASSFHILPYEQYF. Here the CDR3 DNA reads TGTGCCAGCAGCTTCCATATCCTCCCTTACGAGCAGTACTTC.

The chain is built from TRBV6-2 or TRBV6-3 and TRBJ2-7, with TRBD1 as a possible D gene (5 bases). Trimming cost V 2 bases and J 4 bases, with 12 bases left between them. The CDR3 spans 14 residues. Germline assignment: CDR1 MNHEY and CDR2 SVGEGT. The CDR3 coding sequence is TGTGCCAGCAGTTACCCCTTAAAGGGGTACGAGCAGTACTTC. It is translated as CASSYPLKGYEQYF.

J is TRBJ2-7 and V is TRBV28, with D maybe TRBD2 (7 bases). Germline CDR1 reads MDHEN; CDR2 reads SYDVKM. V gave up 8 bases and J gave up 3 bases, with 17 bases separating them. The CDR3 is 14 residues long. CDR3 nucleotide sequence: TGTGCCAGCGGTGCGGGGGCCGGGCACTACGAGCAGTACTTC. Its translation: CASGAGAGHYEQYF.

This clone was recorded a few times. The chain combines TRBV6-5 with TRBJ2-1; TRBD2 is a possible D gene (5 bases). The germline CDR1 and CDR2 sequences are MNHEY and SVGAGI. V was pared by 7 bases and J by 5 bases, with 15 bases between. CDR3 size: 14 residues. The CDR3 is CASTNAGSHNEQFF. The CDR3 DNA sequence: TGTGCCAGCACTAACGCGGGTTCACACAATGAGCAGTTCTTC.

J is TRBJ2-1 and V is TRBV6-1; 8 nucleotides match TRBD1. V was pared by 3 bases and J by 3 bases, with 4 bases of the junction left unmatched. The CDR3 loop spans 15 amino acids. Germline V gene sequence: CDR1 MNHNS, CDR2 SASEGT. CDR3 DNA: TGTGCCAGCAGTGAGAGTACAGGGGGCTACAATGAGCAGTTCTTC. It specifies CASSESTGGYNEQFF.

The V call is TRBV24-1, the J call TRBJ1-5; D gene ambiguous. The V and J ends lost 4 bases and 5 bases respectively, with 5 bases between them. Looked up from germline, CDR1 is KGHDR and CDR2 is SFDVKD. The CDR3 contains 12 residues. The CDR3 sequence is CATSDVDQPQHF. The CDR3 DNA sequence: TGTGCCACCAGTGACGTTGATCAGCCCCAGCATTTT.

This chain joins TRBV24-1 and TRBJ2-3; D may be TRBD1 (5 bases). From germline, CDR1 is KGHDR and CDR2 SFDVKD. Trimming took 3 bases from V and 0 from J, leaving 15 bases between them. This CDR3 is built from 17 residues. CDR3 bases: TGTGCCACCAGTGATCCCGGACAACCACAAAGCACAGATACGCAGTATTTT. Translating gives CATSDPGQPQSTDTQYF.

The chain recombines TRBV29-1 with TRBJ1-3; D gene uncertain. Germline V gene sequence: CDR1 SQVTM, CDR2 ANQGSEA. V shed 2 bases and J shed 4 bases, with 9 bases lying between them. The CDR3 has 13 amino acids. The CDR3 region is CSVEIWSGNTIYF. The DNA for the CDR3 is TGCAGCGTTGAAATATGGTCAGGAAACACCATATATTTT. Full variable domain (missing parts from reference TRBV29-1 and TRBJ1-3): SAVISQKPSRDICQRGTSLTIQCQVDSQVTMMFWYRQQPGQSLTLIATANQGSEATYESGFVIDKFPISRPNLTFSTLTVSNMSPEDSSIYLCSVEIWSGNTIYFGEGSWLTVV.

The genes are TRBV12-3 or TRBV12-4 and TRBJ2-2; tentative D call: TRBD2 (6 bases). Trimming stripped 7 bases from V and 1 base from J, with 7 bases between. The CDR3 runs 13 residues. CDR3 region: CASKGGNTGELFF. The CDR3 DNA reads TGTGCCAGCAAGGGAGGGAACACCGGGGAGCTGTTTTTT.

This clone appeared a single time. V is TRBV7-9 and J is TRBJ2-3; TRBD2 aligns across 11 bases. The CDR3 contains 18 residues. V trimming: 0 bases; J trimming: 2 bases; junction bases outside the gene matches: 7. CDR1 SEHNR and CDR2 FQNEAQ come from the germline V gene (reference sequence). The DNA for the CDR3 is TGTGCCAGCAGCTTAGCTATGTGGACTAGCGGGTTCACAGATACGCAGTATTTT. It specifies CASSLAMWTSGFTDTQYF.

This rearrangement joins TRBV10-3 to TRBJ1-2, with D unclear. The CDR3 covers 14 residues. Trimming left V 2 bases short and J 5 bases short, with 12 bases between. Looked up from germline, CDR1 is ENHRY and CDR2 is SYGVKD. For the CDR3, the DNA is TGTGCCATCAGTGAGAGATTAGATGAATATGGCTACACCTTC. This translates into CAISERLDEYGYTF.

V is TRBV20-1 and J is TRBJ2-3, with TRBD2 identical over 8 bases. Germline V lookup: CDR1 DFQATT, CDR2 SNEGSKA (reference sequence). The CDR3 is made up of 14 amino acids. V lost 3 bases to trimming and J lost 6 bases; unmatched junction nucleotides: 8. Here the CDR3 reads CSASTAGASDTQYF. DNA of the CDR3: TGCAGTGCTAGTACAGCGGGAGCTTCTGATACGCAGTATTTT.

The chain joins TRBV9 to TRBJ2-1, with D possibly matching TRBD1 (5 bases). Germline V gene lookup returns CDR1 SGDLS and CDR2 YYNGEE. V lost 4 bases and J lost 3, with 23 bases in between. CDR3 length equals 18 residues. CDR3 nucleotide sequence: TGTGCCAGCAGCTTCCGACTCAGTCTGACAGCTCACTACAATGAGCAGTTCTTC. Encoded protein: CASSFRLSLTAHYNEQFF.

V is TRBV19 and J is TRBJ1-5; no definite D call. Germline values: CDR1 LNHDA, CDR2 SQIVND (reference sequence). The CDR3 spans 16 residues. Trimming pared 3 bases from V and 2 bases from J, leaving 14 bases between. In DNA, the CDR3 is TGTGCCAGTAGTATCAACCCAGTCGGGGGCAATCAGCCCCAGCATTTT. This codes for CASSINPVGGNQPQHF.

This clone occurred a few times. The gene calls are TRBV9 and TRBJ2-5; 10 positions agree with TRBD2. V lost 4 bases to trimming and J lost 4 bases; unmatched junction nucleotides: 7. The germline V gene has CDR1 SGDLS and CDR2 YYNGEE. The CDR3 extends over 15 amino acids. In DNA form, the CDR3 reads TGTGCCAGCAGCCGCAGCGGGGGGGGTGGAGAGACCCAGTACTTC. Translation gives CASSRSGGGGETQYF. Combining the CDR3 with reference TRBV9 and TRBJ2-5 gives the whole variable domain DSGVTQTPKHLITATGQRVTLRCSPRSGDLSVYWYQQSLDQGLQFLIQYYNGEERAKGNILERFSAQQFPDLHSELNLSSLELGDSALYFCASSRSGGGGETQYFGPGTRLLVL.

This sequence joins TRBV6-5 and TRBJ2-7, with D perhaps TRBD1 (6 bases). The CDR3 consists of 14 residues. With 5 bases removed from V and 6 bases from J, the gap between germline ends came to 17 bases. The V gene's germline CDR1 is MNHEY and CDR2 SVGAGI. CDR3 in DNA: TGTGCCAGCAGTAAGGGGTACAGGGATACCGAGCAGTACTTC. This translates into CASSKGYRDTEQYF.

This chain connects TRBV5-1 to TRBJ2-3; TRBD2 is a possible D gene (5 bases). V was shortened by 0 bases and J by 4 bases, with 12 bases between the two germline ends. The germline CDR1 and CDR2 sequences are SGHRS and YFSETQ. This CDR3 has 15 amino acids. The CDR3 reads CASSLATEVPDTQYF. CDR3 DNA sequence: TGCGCCAGCAGCTTGGCCACGGAGGTTCCAGATACGCAGTATTTT. Full variable domain (remainder filled in from reference TRBV5-1 and TRBJ2-3): KAGVTQTPRYLIKTRGQQVTLSCSPISGHRSVSWYQQTPGQGLQFLFEYFSETQRNKGNFPGRFSGRQFSNSRSEMNVSTLELGDSALYLCASSLATEVPDTQYFGPGTRLTVL.

This chain links TRBV27 with TRBJ1-5; tentatively, D is TRBD1 (5 bases). V lost 6 bases, J lost 3 bases, and 21 bases lay in between. Per the germline V gene, CDR1 is MNHEY and CDR2 is SMNVEV (reference sequence). The CDR3 length is 17 residues. The CDR3 is CASSLGGSRTYNQPQHF. The CDR3 DNA follows: TGTGCCAGCAGCTTGGGGGGGTCACGGACTTACAATCAGCCCCAGCATTTT.

A note on this clone: Because the CDR3 is missing its conserved closing phenylalanine or tryptophan, this is likely a read error. The DNA is left out, because the CDR3 cannot be placed on it with certainty; the CDR3 is given as TCRdb lists it. The chain combines TRBV30 with TRBJ2-7; the table names TRBD1, a call not compared with the DNA. 13 amino acids form the CDR3, both terminal residues included. Germline CDR1 GTSNPN, CDR2 SVGIG (reference sequence). The CDR3 here is CAWSGVSGTVPQI.